This T cell receptor (beta chain) appears in the sequencing data of a study of response to subunit inactivated influenza vaccine. Study-wide points: With each seasonal influenza vaccination, the authors suggested, few new T cells are recruited.

Germline CDR1 MNHEY, CDR2 SVGAGI. Trimming took off 5 bases at V and 2 bases at J, with 18 bases between the two ends. The CDR3 is made up of 16 amino acids. TCRdb processed the RT-PCR reads anew with MiXCR; each CDR3 protein has one entry. The top ten hold approximately 10% of the sample, which has under 950,000 distinct CDR3 sequences, 21% seen once. This clonotype occurred a few times. Its antigen is unidentified. The clonotype was recovered from a man aged 50-59 years who received an inactivated influenza vaccine. This chain uses TRBV6-5 with TRBJ2-5, with D unclear. Here the sequenced sample was PBMCs from blood, taken 5 to 6 days after vaccination. CDR3 nucleotides: TGTGCCAGCAGTACTAACTTAAGGCTGGGGCAAGAGACCCAGTACTTC. This encodes CASSTNLRLGQETQYF.